The sequence of this T cell receptor (beta chain) was determined in a study of blood T cell repertoires in COVID-19. Study background: Specimens from acute and convalescent COVID-19 originated in the United States, Italy and Spain. The cDNA or gDNA used as material had been derived from T cells, B-cell-depleted T cells, or PBMCs.

Original processing notes: Amplification of reference gene primers provided the estimated nucleated cell counts. Libraries were prepared by immunoSEQ multiplex PCR; TCRdb keeps only in-frame clonotypes and omits some of them. D and trimming were read from the DNA, whereas the V and J calls and clone size are those reported in that table. The data hold some 350,000 clones, with 89% observed a single time. From germline, CDR1 is LGHDT and CDR2 YNNKEL (reference sequence). Trimming shortened V by 4 bases and J by 2 bases, and 14 bases separated the two germline ends. This CDR3 contains 16 residues. Sequencing was carried out using peripheral blood. The J gene is TRBJ1-4, the V gene TRBV3-1 (or the pseudogene TRBV3-2); D ambiguous. The origin of this receptor is a woman aged 30 to 39 with COVID-19, enrolled during active disease. The CDR3 loop reads CASSPWTGDTNEKLFF. The CDR3 DNA is TGTGCCAGCAGCCCATGGACGGGAGATACTAATGAAAAACTGTTTTTT.